The sequence of this T cell receptor beta chain was determined in a study of blood T cell repertoires in COVID-19 (TCRdb year 2020). At the level of the whole study: Collaborator samples came from the United States, Italy and Spain and covered acute and convalescent phases of COVID-19. The prospective study material was composed of cDNA or gDNA derived from T cells, B-cell-depleted T cells, or PBMCs. The dataset comprised deeply sampled blood TCRbeta repertoires from subjects exposed to, actively infected with, or recovered from COVID-19. The repertoires were released in a freely available public database meant as a resource for research on the immune response to SARS-CoV-2. Samples were obtained from the ongoing ImmuneRACE study (first 160 participants) and from about 1,300 subjects provided by 6 global collaborators. Sample metadata almost always included a de-identified subject ID, COVID-19 status, age in years and sex. HLA class I and class II types, where available, came from metadata supplied by the sample provider rather than from assay-based typing.

TCRbeta CDR3 regions were amplified from genomic DNA using the immunoSEQ Assay, a bias-controlled multiplex PCR. On the study's bioinformatics: The number of nucleated cells in each sample was estimated by amplification of reference gene primers within the assay. To quantify the absolute abundance of each unique TCRbeta CDR3 rearrangement, sequence reads were collapsed and filtered. For each sample, productive Simpson clonality was calculated as the square root of Simpson's diversity index across productive rearrangements. This is the immuneACCESS table as TCRdb keeps it, with only in-frame sequences that have V and J called. A part of the clones is gone; compared with another copy, unresolved V genes explain less than half, and the rest is unexplained. That table is the source of V, J and clone size, and D and trimming were worked out from the DNA. The sample profile shows around 260,000 clones; about nine tenths of them were found once. The ten top clones hold about 3% of the sample.

Each collaborating institution followed its own protocols to collect whole blood in K2EDTA tubes. For TCRbeta analysis, collaborator samples were shipped as frozen whole blood, as isolated PBMCs, or as DNA extracted from either sample type. Concerning this clone: Its antigen target is currently unknown. The sample holds no much larger clone one base away, and base qualities are not on file.

On the study overall, not on this receptor specifically: The quantity of clinical and demographic metadata differed by source and by participant and was supplied without curation.

In the germline V gene, CDR1 corresponds to MNHEY and CDR2 to SVGEGT. V has 2 bases trimmed and J has 4 bases trimmed; junction bases matching no gene number 6. Counted from cysteine to phenylalanine, this CDR3 has 17 amino acids. The CDR3 DNA has 51 bases and is translated from base 1. Sequenced input: peripheral blood. The clonotype originates from a woman aged 25 to 45 with active or convalescent COVID-19. The sequence is built from TRBV6-2 or TRBV6-3 and TRBJ2-3; the central 13 bases match TRBD2. The CDR3 amino acid sequence is: CASSYDRTSGGSDTQYF. The DNA sequence is given as TGTGCCAGCAGTTACGACCGGACTAGCGGGGGTTCAGATACGCAGTATTTT.